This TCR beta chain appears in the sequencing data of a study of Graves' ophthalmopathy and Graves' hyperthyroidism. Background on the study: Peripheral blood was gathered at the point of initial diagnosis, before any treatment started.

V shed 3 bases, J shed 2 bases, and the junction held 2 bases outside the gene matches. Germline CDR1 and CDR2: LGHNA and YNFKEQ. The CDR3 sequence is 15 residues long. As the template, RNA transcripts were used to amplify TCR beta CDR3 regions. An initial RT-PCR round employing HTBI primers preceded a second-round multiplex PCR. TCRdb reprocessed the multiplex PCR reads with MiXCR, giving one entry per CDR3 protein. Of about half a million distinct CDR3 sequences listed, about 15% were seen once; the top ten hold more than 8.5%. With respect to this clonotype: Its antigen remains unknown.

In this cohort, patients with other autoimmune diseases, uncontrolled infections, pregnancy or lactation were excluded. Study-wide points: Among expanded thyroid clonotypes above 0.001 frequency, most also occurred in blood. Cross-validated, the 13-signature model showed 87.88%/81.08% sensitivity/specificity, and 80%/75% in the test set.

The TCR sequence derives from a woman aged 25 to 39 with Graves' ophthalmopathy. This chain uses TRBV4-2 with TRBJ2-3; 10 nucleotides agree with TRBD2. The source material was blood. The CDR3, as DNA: TGTGCCAGCAGCCATAGCGGGGGGTACACAGATACGCAGTATTTT. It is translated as CASSHSGGYTDTQYF.